One and the same sample provided the 30 T cell receptor beta chains below, sequenced in a study of T-cell reconstitution after alpha-beta-depleted transplantation in children. Researchers prepared the TCRbeta library using unique molecular identifiers, the study reports. MiXCR was run by TCRdb on the PCR reads, yielding one entry per CDR3 protein. The sample records 250,000 to 300,000 distinct CDR3 sequences, around a tenth being singletons. The source material was PBMCs, sampled before TCRalphabeta/CD19-depleted stem cell transplant. The source of these receptors is a boy less than two years old with acute myeloid leukemia, due to receive a stem cell transplant.

This clonotype has at least ten counts. The gene calls are TRBV29-1 and TRBJ2-1; possibly TRBD2 for D (5 bases). The germline V and J ends were trimmed by 7 bases and 10 bases, with 17 bases remaining between them. The germline V gene has CDR1 SQVTM and CDR2 ANQGSEA. The CDR3 loop spans 12 amino acids. The CDR3 DNA is TGCAGCGCATCAATAGCGTGCGGCGAGCAGTTCTTC. Translated: CSASIACGEQFF.

This chain uses TRBV5-1 with TRBJ2-5; 9 bases line up with TRBD2. Germline CDR1 and CDR2: SGHRS and YFSETQ. After removal of 2 bases from V and 1 base from J, the junction contained 9 bases not matched to a gene. This CDR3 has 17 amino acids. The CDR3 reads CASSFRASGAPQETQYF. DNA of the CDR3: TGCGCCAGCAGCTTTCGCGCTAGCGGGGCCCCCCAAGAGACCCAGTACTTC.

This clonotype has ten or more counts. The junction and the germline gene differ at one end; a read error may be behind it. The V gene is TRBV5-1, the J gene TRBJ2-6, with D perhaps assigned TRBD1 or TRBD2 (6 bases each). The CDR3 contains 15 residues. The germline V gene has CDR1 SGHRS and CDR2 YFSETQ. The CDR3 spells CASSLGGSGANVLTF. Written as DNA, the CDR3 is TGTGCCAGCAGCTTGGGGGGCTCAGGGGCCAACGTCCTGACTTTC.

A word on this clonotype: Just one base apart from a much larger clone, this may be a read error. This rearrangement joins TRBV28 to TRBJ1-6, with 7 positions matching TRBD1. CDR3 size: 12 residues. CDR1 is MDHEN, CDR2 SYDVKM, per germline. With V trimmed by 8 bases and J by 12 bases, 7 bases remained unmatched. CDR3 region: CASGTALRPLHF. The CDR3 DNA reads as TGTGCCAGCGGGACAGCCTTAAGACCCCTCCACTTT.

This clonotype was recorded a few times. The chain combines TRBV12-3 or TRBV12-4 with TRBJ2-7, with 7 bases matching TRBD1. This CDR3 is 14 amino acids long. V shed 6 bases and J 2 bases; nucleotides not matched to a gene: 7. CDR3 sequence: CASSYRGSPYEQYF. CDR3 DNA: TGTGCCAGCAGCTACAGGGGTTCTCCCTACGAGCAGTACTTC.

This clonotype was seen repeatedly, ten times or more. J is TRBJ2-7 and V is TRBV28; 10 bases are a match to TRBD1. The CDR3 has 17 amino acids. V trimming: 2 bases; J trimming: 0 bases; junction bases outside the gene matches: 7. CDR1 is MDHEN, CDR2 SYDVKM, per germline. CDR3 DNA sequence: TGTGCCAGCAGTTTAGGGAGGGGACAGGGGAGCTCCTACGAGCAGTACTTC. It translates to CASSLGRGQGSSYEQYF. Together with reference TRBV28 and TRBJ2-7, the CDR3 gives the full variable domain: DVKVTQSSRYLVKRTGEKVFLECVQDMDHENMFWYRQDPGLGLRLIYFSYDVKMKEKGDIPEGYSVSREKKERFSLILESASTNQTSMYLCASSLGRGQGSSYEQYFGPGTRLTVT.

In this sample, this clonotype turned up many times. This chain uses TRBV5-6 with TRBJ2-3; the D gene is possibly TRBD2 (7 bases). The CDR3 extends over 15 amino acids. Between the trimmed V and J ends, which lost 5 bases and 1 base, there was a span of 14 bases. Germline CDR1 reads SGHDT; CDR2 reads YYEEEE. The CDR3 DNA follows: TGTGCCAGCAGGCTTTTAGGGGGGGGCACAGATACGCAGTATTTT. This sequence encodes CASRLLGGGTDTQYF.

This clonotype was seen a few times. This rearrangement joins TRBV12-3 or TRBV12-4 to TRBJ1-2; perhaps TRBD1 as D (6 bases). The CDR3 spans 14 residues. V lost 2 bases and J 0 bases, leaving 7 bases between the germline ends. The CDR3 DNA reads TGTGCCAGCAGTTTAAAGGGGGCTAACTATGGCTACACCTTC. This sequence encodes CASSLKGANYGYTF.

This clonotype was detected a few times. The rearrangement joins TRBV5-1 to TRBJ2-1, with TRBD2 as a possible D gene (6 bases). Germline CDR1 SGHRS, CDR2 YFSETQ. Trimming stripped 1 base from V and 5 bases from J, with 13 bases between. The CDR3 loop spans 15 amino acids. The CDR3 is CASSLNSRTNNEQFF. CDR3 in DNA: TGCGCCAGCAGCTTGAATTCCAGGACTAACAATGAGCAGTTCTTC.

The sample holds many counts of this clonotype. This chain uses TRBV6-5 with TRBJ2-5; D unclear. The CDR3 is made up of 13 amino acids. Looked up from germline, CDR1 is MNHEY and CDR2 is SVGAGI. Between the trimmed V and J ends, which lost 2 bases and 5 bases, there was a span of 9 bases. Here the CDR3 reads CASSYGVGETQYF. CDR3 nucleotide sequence: TGTGCCAGCAGTTACGGGGTGGGGGAGACCCAGTACTTC.

This clonotype was detected many times. The chain carries TRBV5-6 and TRBJ1-4, with TRBD1 matching over 8 bases. Germline trimming cut 4 bases from V and 6 bases from J; bases unmatched to any gene: 2. Germline V gene sequence: CDR1 SGHDT, CDR2 YYEEEE. This CDR3 comprises 13 residues. CDR3 bases: TGTGCCAGCAGCCGGGACAGGCATGAAAAACTGTTTTTT. It specifies CASSRDRHEKLFF.

This clonotype has ten or more counts. This chain connects TRBV5-1 to TRBJ2-3; D may be TRBD2 (6 bases). The CDR3 is 14 residues long. Germline CDR1 reads SGHRS; CDR2 reads YFSETQ. V was trimmed by 6 bases and J by 0 bases, leaving 11 bases between them. CDR3 in DNA: TGCGCCAGCATGGAGGGAGTAAGCACAGATACGCAGTATTTT. Translation gives CASMEGVSTDTQYF.

In this sample, this clonotype turned up many times. The chain uses TRBV20-1 and TRBJ1-2; D gene uncertain. Trimming pared 0 bases from V and 8 bases from J, leaving 4 bases between. CDR3 length equals 10 residues. Looked up from germline, CDR1 is DFQATT and CDR2 is SNEGSKA (reference sequence). The CDR3 loop is CSAREGGYTF. Here the CDR3 DNA reads TGCAGTGCTAGAGAGGGGGGCTACACCTTC.

This clonotype has only a few counts. J is TRBJ2-1 and V is TRBV7-3; D is perhaps TRBD1 or TRBD2 (5 bases each). The V gene lost 5 bases and the J gene lost 4 bases, with 18 bases spanning the gap. The CDR3 is 16 residues long. Germline V gene data show CDR1 as SGHTA and CDR2 as FQGTGA. CDR3 DNA sequence: TGTGCCAGCAGCCCTAAGGGGCGGGTCCTGTACAATGAGCAGTTCTTC. This gives the protein CASSPKGRVLYNEQFF.

With respect to this clonotype: A single base separates this from a much larger clone, so it may be a read error. This sequence joins TRBV7-9 and TRBJ2-5; 7 bases are shared with TRBD1. Germline V gives CDR1 SEHNR, CDR2 FQNEAQ (reference sequence). This CDR3 region has 15 residues. Germline trimming cut 5 bases from V and 1 base from J; bases unmatched to any gene: 7. In nucleotides, the CDR3 is TGTGCCAGCAGCCCTTCGACAGGGAGCCAAGAGACCCAGTACTTC. Translated, it gives CASSPSTGSQETQYF.

This clonotype was counted ten times or more. The CDR3 DNA reads as TGTGCCAGCAGCCGGACTTTCGGGGAGCTGTTTTTT. This codes for CASSRTFGELFF. J is TRBJ2-2 and V is TRBV2; D is possibly TRBD2 (5 bases). The CDR3 extends over 12 amino acids. The germline CDR1 and CDR2 sequences are SNHLY and FYNNEI. V was shortened by 6 bases and J by 7 bases, with 9 bases between the two germline ends.

This clonotype occurred many times. The chain uses TRBV11-2 and TRBJ2-7, with D possibly being TRBD1 or TRBD2 (5 bases each). The CDR3 is 11 residues long. With 4 bases removed from V and 9 bases from J, the gap between germline ends came to 10 bases. In germline, CDR1 is SGHAT, CDR2 FQNNGV. The CDR3 loop reads CASSYPGRQYF. CDR3 coding DNA: TGTGCCAGCAGCTACCCAGGGAGGCAGTACTTC.

The chain joins TRBV25-1 to TRBJ2-1; 7 bases fit TRBD1. Germline CDR1 MGHDK, CDR2 SYGVNS. Trimming removed 1 base from V and 8 bases from J; junction bases left unmatched: 8. This CDR3 contains 15 residues. DNA for the CDR3: TGTGCCAGCAGTGAATCTAGGGGGCCATGGGATGAGCAGTTCTTC. Encoded protein: CASSESRGPWDEQFF.

This clonotype has a count of ten or more. The V and J genes are TRBV6-1 and TRBJ2-7; D possibly uses TRBD1 or TRBD2 (5 bases each). Germline loops: CDR1 MNHNS, CDR2 SASEGT. The CDR3 covers 12 residues. Trimming pared 6 bases from V and 6 bases from J, leaving 12 bases between. The CDR3 DNA follows: TGTGCCAGCAGGCTGGCAGGGACCGAGCAGTACTTC. It encodes CASRLAGTEQYF.

This clonotype was seen more than once but under ten times. The junction departs from the called germline gene at one end, perhaps through a read error. The J gene is TRBJ2-1, the V gene TRBV4-3; D is undetermined. The CDR3 has 15 amino acids. The germline CDR1 and CDR2 sequences are LGHNA and YSLEER. CDR3 sequence reads: CASSQDRALGNEQFF. CDR3 coding DNA: TGCGCCAGCAGTCAAGACCGGGCACTGGGCAATGAGCAGTTCTTC.

Comments on this clonotype: A much larger clone sits a single nucleotide away, making a read error possible. The chain uses TRBV5-1 and TRBJ1-2; no definite D call. From germline, CDR1 is SGHRS and CDR2 YFSETQ. CDR3 length equals 15 residues. The CDR3 reads CANSLSGGNNYGYTF. DNA for the CDR3: TGCGCCAACAGCTTGTCAGGAGGCAACAACTATGGCTACACCTTC.

This clonotype came up many times. The chain uses TRBV24-1 and TRBJ1-5; D perhaps matches TRBD1 (6 bases). This CDR3 is built from 15 residues. Germline values: CDR1 KGHDR, CDR2 SFDVKD. With 2 bases removed from V and 2 bases from J, the gap between germline ends came to 9 bases. The CDR3 bases are TGTGCCACCAGTGATTCTAACAGGGGCAATCAGCCCCAGCATTTT. Protein sequence: CATSDSNRGNQPQHF.

This clonotype was observed many times. The chain has TRBV20-1 and TRBJ2-1, with D uncertain. This CDR3 comprises 12 residues. Germline V gene sequence: CDR1 DFQATT, CDR2 SNEGSKA (reference sequence). V shed 7 bases and J shed 2 bases, with 9 bases lying between them. CDR3 coding DNA: TGCAGTGTTGGACGGGCCTACAATGAGCAGTTCTTC. As protein: CSVGRAYNEQFF.

This clonotype appeared a few times. One junction end disagrees with the germline gene, perhaps due to a read error. V usage is TRBV28 and J usage is TRBJ2-5, with TRBD2 as a possible D gene (5 bases). Germline loops: CDR1 MDHEN, CDR2 SYDVKM. CDR3 length: 11 residues. CDR3 loop: CASSPGLRVDF. Written as DNA, the CDR3 is TGTGCCAGCAGTCCCGGACTCAGAGTGGACTTC.

This clonotype was seen repeatedly, ten times or more. At one of its ends the junction is not consistent with the germline gene, which may arise from a read error. V and J are TRBV7-7 and TRBJ2-1; D is perhaps TRBD2 (7 bases). Per the germline V gene, CDR1 is SSHAT and CDR2 is FNYEAQ (reference sequence). The CDR3 contains 16 residues. CDR3 amino acids: CASSPRVGGADNEQFF. The CDR3 bases are TGTGCTAGCAGCCCCCGGGTAGGGGGGGCGGACAATGAGCAGTTCTTC.

In this sample, this clonotype turned up a few times. The rearrangement joins TRBV27 to TRBJ2-2; D is unclear. From germline, CDR1 is MNHEY and CDR2 SMNVEV (reference sequence). Trimming left V 0 bases short and J 6 bases short, with 5 bases between. The length of the CDR3 is 13 residues. This CDR3 reads CASSLSRSGELFF. DNA of the CDR3: TGTGCCAGCAGTTTATCGAGATCCGGGGAGCTGTTTTTT.

This clonotype was observed at least ten times. The chain has TRBV7-2 and TRBJ1-1, with D perhaps TRBD1 (5 bases). V was shortened by 5 bases and J by 2 bases, with 12 bases between the two germline ends. CDR3 length: 14 residues. Germline V lookup: CDR1 SGHTA, CDR2 FQGNSA. The CDR3 DNA sequence: TGTGCCAGCAGCACCGGGACGCTCAACACTGAAGCTTTCTTT. Amino acids: CASSTGTLNTEAFF.

This clonotype was counted many times. The chain employs TRBV5-6 and TRBJ2-3; D unresolved. Germline V gene data show CDR1 as SGHDT and CDR2 as YYEEEE. The CDR3 spans 14 residues. V was pared by 0 bases and J by 2 bases, with 7 bases between. The CDR3 sequence: CASSLGLDTDTQYF. Here the CDR3 DNA reads TGTGCCAGCAGCTTGGGACTGGACACAGATACGCAGTATTTT. Full variable domain (missing parts from reference TRBV5-6 and TRBJ2-3): DAGVTQSPTHLIKTRGQQVTLRCSPKSGHDTVSWYQQALGQGPQFIFQYYEEEERQRGNFPDRFSGHQFPNYSSELNVNALLLGDSALYLCASSLGLDTDTQYFGPGTRLTVL.

This clonotype was counted at least ten times. The chain couples TRBV28 to TRBJ2-5; 7 bases map to TRBD2. Germline CDR1 MDHEN, CDR2 SYDVKM. This CDR3 region has 15 residues. The V segment lost 4 bases and the J segment 5 bases; nucleotides outside the gene matches: 10. CDR3 in DNA: TGTGCCAGCAGTTCCTTAGCGGGTCCGGGGGAGACCCAGTACTTC. Encoded protein: CASSSLAGPGETQYF.

In the case of this clonotype: The junction differs from germline at one of its ends, possibly a read error. Here the CDR3 DNA reads TGTGCTAGTACTCAGCCGGGGACAGGGCGACACGAGCAGTACTTC. Encoded protein: CASTQPGTGRHEQYF. This rearrangement joins TRBV19 to TRBJ2-7; 9 nucleotides align to TRBD1. This CDR3 is 15 amino acids long. Per the germline V gene, CDR1 is LNHDA and CDR2 is SQIVND (reference sequence).